The sequence of this TCR beta chain was determined in a study of cytomegalovirus exposure and HLA in healthy donors. Trimming removed 5 bases from V and 5 bases from J; junction bases left unmatched: 10. The length of the CDR3 is 15 residues. Germline V gives CDR1 MNHEY, CDR2 SVGAGI. The PCR contained 60 Vbeta and 13 Jbeta primers. Clones were read by immunoSEQ multiplex PCR, and TCRdb kept only the in-frame ones, dropping some. Among around 130,000 clones listed, around 77% were seen once. Nominally healthy donors provided the samples, though records likely missed some immune exposures. This TCR derives from a man in his forties or fifties in good health and CMV-seronegative. The genes are TRBV6-5 and TRBJ2-7, with 9 bases lining up with TRBD1. Input material: PBMCs. The CDR3 reads CASSGRDRVFHEQYF. The CDR3 nucleotides read TGTGCCAGCAGTGGTCGGGACAGGGTATTTCACGAGCAGTACTTC.